This entry concerns a single TCR beta chain. Its antigen remains unknown. The V gene end was trimmed by 8 bases and the J gene end by 2 bases; junction bases not matched to a gene: 14. Germline-derived CDR1 and CDR2 are SSHAT and FNYEAQ (reference sequence). The CDR3 sequence is 16 residues long. This entry comes from a study of cytomegalovirus exposure and HLA in healthy donors. Study findings and constraints: A later analysis found most CMV-associated TCR beta chains apparently HLA-restricted. Listed as cytomegalovirus-associated were 150 to 200 TCR beta chains. With DRB1 most and HLA-C fewest, TCR association rates differed between HLA loci in a later analysis.

In the PCR, 60 Vbeta and 13 Jbeta primers were used. Produced via immunoSEQ multiplex PCR; TCRdb's table is partial and in-frame only. The profile shows 95,000 to 150,000 clones, over 65% of them singletons. The specimen was PBMCs. This sequence joins TRBV7-7 and TRBJ2-5; 7 bases are shared with TRBD1. The receptor comes from a woman in her 30s in good health and CMV-seropositive. For the CDR3, the DNA is TGTGCCAGCGCCAGGGGACAGCCCAACACTCAAGAGACCCAGTACTTC. As protein: CASARGQPNTQETQYF.